One T cell receptor beta chain is described in this entry. Its antigen is still unknown. Vbeta (60) and Jbeta (13) primers were used in the PCR. Study processing details: A later analysis tallied about 80 million unique TCR beta chains, around 9.9 million of them shared. Clones were sequenced by immunoSEQ multiplex PCR, and TCRdb holds only the in-frame ones, with some missing. V and J calls plus clone size are reproduced from that table; the DNA served to infer D and trimming. The table includes approximately 80,000 clones, 70% to 85% detected once. These data originate in a study of cytomegalovirus exposure and HLA in healthy donors. General study findings and limits: Later on, an analysis tied 15,000 to 20,000 TCR beta sequences to HLA alleles at 0.05 false discovery rate. TCR beta sequences reportedly predicted most subjects' HLA-A and HLA-B alleles accurately.

Trimming pared 4 bases from V and 2 bases from J, leaving 9 bases between. This CDR3 is built from 13 residues. Germline lookup yields CDR1 SGDLS and CDR2 YYNGEE. The sample consisted of PBMCs. The chain combines TRBV9 with TRBJ1-1; TRBD1 is a possible D gene (6 bases). This sequence originates from a young man in good health and CMV-seropositive. The CDR3 protein is CASSPRGNTEAFF. The CDR3 bases are TGTGCCAGCAGCCCCAGGGGAAACACTGAAGCTTTCTTT.